These 17 T cell receptor beta chains came from one sample sequenced in a study of molecular identifiers for immune sequencing clone quantification. In TCRdb, the PCR reads were re-called with MiXCR into one record per CDR3 protein. The table has 70,000 to 90,000 distinct CDR3 sequences, 21% seen once. The sample comprised naive CD8+ T cells from blood, with Jurkat cell RNA spiked in. Subset in this sample: FACS-sorted CD8+CD4-CCR7+CD45RA+ naive T cells. All receptors derive from a human donor in good health. Some libraries in this study had Jurkat cell RNA spiked in.

This clonotype was seen a handful of times. The DNA for the CDR3 is TGTGCCAGCAGGGGGAATGAAAAACTGTTTTTT. Protein: CASRGNEKLFF. The chain links TRBV12-3 or TRBV12-4 to TRBJ1-4, with unresolved D. The CDR3 is 11 amino acids. V was clipped by 6 bases and J by 5 bases, with 4 bases between them.

This sequence joins TRBV14 and TRBJ2-7, with a possible D match to TRBD1 (6 bases). Germline CDR1 reads SGHDN; CDR2 reads FVKESK. This CDR3 region has 15 residues. The V gene lost 2 bases and the J gene lost 3 bases, with 14 bases spanning the gap. CDR3 protein: CASSQLIQGNYEQYF. The CDR3 nucleotides read TGTGCCAGCAGCCAATTAATACAGGGAAACTACGAGCAGTACTTC. Full variable domain (rest looked up from reference TRBV14 and TRBJ2-7): EAGVTQFPSHSVIEKGQTVTLRCDPISGHDNLYWYRRVMGKEIKFLLHFVKESKQDESGMPNNRFLAERTGGTYSTLKVQPAELEDSGVYFCASSQLIQGNYEQYFGPGTRLTVT.

A remark on this clonotype: This sequence may be a read error, since a much larger clone differs from it by one base. Since no conserved phenylalanine or tryptophan closes the CDR3, a read error is the likely cause. The genes are TRBV4-2 and TRBJ2-7; D possibly corresponds to TRBD2 (5 bases). Trimming took 0 bases from V and 9 from J, leaving 12 bases between them. The CDR3 has 13 amino acids. The germline gives CDR1 LGHNA, CDR2 YNFKEQ. The CDR3: CASSQDFGRGQYS. The CDR3 nucleotides read TGTGCCAGCAGCCAAGATTTCGGTCGGGGGCAGTACTCC.

This clonotype was seen at least ten times. The gene calls are TRBV28 and TRBJ2-3; D unresolved. The ends were cut back, 3 bases at V and 4 bases at J, with 14 bases in the middle. The CDR3 loop spans 15 amino acids. The germline V gene has CDR1 MDHEN and CDR2 SYDVKM. CDR3 amino acids: CASSFSRPGSDTQYF. The DNA for the CDR3 is TGTGCCAGCAGTTTCAGCAGGCCCGGTTCAGATACGCAGTATTTT.

About this clonotype: Compared with germline, one end of the junction differs, possibly owing to a read error. The rearrangement links TRBV27 to TRBJ2-1; 11 bases line up with TRBD2. The length of the CDR3 is 15 residues. Germline values: CDR1 MNHEY, CDR2 SMNVEV (reference sequence). The CDR3 coding sequence is TGTGTCAGCAGTTTAGCTAGCGGGGGGTACAATGAGCAGTTCTTC. Amino acid sequence: CVSSLASGGYNEQFF.

Notes on this clonotype: It may be a read error: a sequence one base away is much more abundant. The V and J genes are TRBV7-9 and TRBJ2-2; 7 bases fit TRBD2. V dropped 3 bases and J dropped 6; count of bases not matched to a gene: 7. The CDR3 has 15 amino acids. Germline CDR1 SEHNR, CDR2 FQNEAQ (reference sequence). The CDR3 sequence: CASSFGTTISGELFF. CDR3 nucleotides: TGTGCCAGCAGCTTCGGGACTACCATCTCCGGGGAGCTGTTTTTT.

Details on this clonotype: A read error may account for a junction end that differs from germline. The V call is TRBV5-1, the J call TRBJ1-1; D not certain. The CDR3 runs to 14 residues. From germline, CDR1 is SGHRS and CDR2 YFSETQ. CDR3 loop: CASSSANWNTEASF. CDR3 DNA: TGCGCCAGCAGCTCGGCCAATTGGAACACTGAAGCTTCCTTT.

There are many counts of this clonotype. CDR3 bases: TGTGCCAGCAGCGTATCCGTAGGGGTTACTGAAGCTTTCTTT. It specifies CASSVSVGVTEAFF. The chain joins TRBV9 to TRBJ1-1; TRBD1 is a possible D gene (5 bases). The germline V gene encodes CDR1 SGDLS and CDR2 YYNGEE. V lost 1 base and J 5 bases, leaving 12 bases between the germline ends. This CDR3 comprises 14 residues.

There are many counts of this clonotype. The chain combines TRBV19 with TRBJ2-7; 9 bases align to TRBD2. The germline CDR1 and CDR2 sequences are LNHDA and SQIVND (reference sequence). With V trimmed by 6 bases and J by 3 bases, 6 bases remained unmatched. This CDR3 contains 14 residues. In nucleotides, the CDR3 is TGTGCCAGTAGCCCCGGGACTAGCAGCTACGAGCAGTACTTC. It specifies CASSPGTSSYEQYF.

In this sample, this clonotype turned up many times. This chain connects TRBV30 to TRBJ2-3; maybe TRBD1 (6 bases). This CDR3 is 12 amino acids long. The germline CDR1 and CDR2 sequences are GTSNPN and SVGIG (reference sequence). The chain's CDR3 is CALDSGTDTQYF. In DNA, the CDR3 is TGTGCGTTGGACAGTGGCACAGATACGCAGTATTTT.

In the case of this clonotype: A much bigger clone sits one base away, suggesting this may be a read error. The genes are TRBV11-2 and TRBJ2-1; D is perhaps TRBD1 or TRBD2 (5 bases each). CDR3 length: 14 amino acids. The germline gives CDR1 SGHAT, CDR2 FQNNGV. V gave up 5 bases and J gave up 7 bases, with 15 bases separating them. The CDR3 region is CASSTTGRLNEQFF. The CDR3 bases are TGTGCCAGCAGCACTACGGGACGGCTAAATGAGCAGTTCTTC.

At least ten counts were recorded for this clonotype. The V gene is TRBV7-9, the J gene TRBJ2-3; no clear D gene. The V end lost 1 base, the J end lost 6 bases, and 8 bases lay between the germline ends. Looked up from germline, CDR1 is SEHNR and CDR2 is FQNEAQ (reference sequence). CDR3 length: 13 residues. CDR3 nucleotide sequence: TGTGCCAGCAGCTTAGGGCTTTCCGATACGCAGTATTTT. Translation gives CASSLGLSDTQYF.

This clonotype was observed a few times. The chain links TRBV28 to TRBJ2-1; D ambiguous. This CDR3 contains 13 residues. Germline V gene sequence: CDR1 MDHEN, CDR2 SYDVKM. Trimming cost V 0 bases and J 6 bases, with 6 bases left between them. The CDR3 is CASSLWPANEQFF. The DNA for the CDR3 is TGTGCCAGCAGTTTATGGCCGGCCAATGAGCAGTTCTTC.

This chain connects TRBV20-1 to TRBJ2-7; 12 bases align to TRBD2. Germline V CDR1 and CDR2: DFQATT, SNEGSKA (reference sequence). The junction had 2 bases not matched to a gene; V was cut back by 6 bases and J by 2 bases. The length of the CDR3 is 13 residues. The CDR3 protein is CSARLAGAYEQYF. Written as DNA, the CDR3 is TGCAGTGCGAGACTAGCGGGAGCCTACGAGCAGTACTTC.

This clonotype was seen ten or more times. This sequence joins TRBV5-6 and TRBJ2-4; 8 bases agree with TRBD2. CDR1 SGHDT and CDR2 YYEEEE come from the germline V gene. Germline trimming cut 3 bases from V and 3 bases from J; bases unmatched to any gene: 8. The CDR3 has 16 residues. Here the CDR3 reads CASSSERELVKNIQYF. CDR3 coding DNA: TGTGCCAGCAGCTCTGAGCGGGAGCTTGTCAAAAACATTCAGTACTTC.

This chain links TRBV27 with TRBJ1-1, with unresolved D. V lost 5 bases and J 0 bases, leaving 16 bases between the germline ends. CDR1 MNHEY and CDR2 SMNVEV come from the germline V gene (reference sequence). The CDR3 has 16 residues. As DNA, the CDR3 is TGTGCCAGCAGTCTGACAACGCCAATAATGAACACTGAAGCTTTCTTT. Protein sequence: CASSLTTPIMNTEAFF.

J is TRBJ2-7 and V is TRBV9; the match to TRBD1 covers 9 bases. CDR1 is SGDLS and CDR2 is YYNGEE in the germline V gene. Trimming removed 3 bases from V and 6 bases from J; junction bases left unmatched: 10. The CDR3 loop spans 15 amino acids. The CDR3 DNA sequence: TGTGCCAGCAGCGGAGCCGGGACAGGGTTGACCGAGCAGTACTTC. It is translated as CASSGAGTGLTEQYF.